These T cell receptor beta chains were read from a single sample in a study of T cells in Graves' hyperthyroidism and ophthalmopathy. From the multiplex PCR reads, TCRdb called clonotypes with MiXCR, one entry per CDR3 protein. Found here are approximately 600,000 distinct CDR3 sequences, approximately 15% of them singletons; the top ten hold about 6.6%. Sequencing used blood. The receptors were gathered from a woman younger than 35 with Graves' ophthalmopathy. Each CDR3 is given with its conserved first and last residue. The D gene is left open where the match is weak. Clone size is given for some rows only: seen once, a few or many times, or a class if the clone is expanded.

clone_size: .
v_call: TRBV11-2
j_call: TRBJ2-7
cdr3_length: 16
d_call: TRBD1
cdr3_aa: CASSSRLKTGGSEQYF
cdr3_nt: TGTGCCAGCAGCTCCCGCTTGAAGACAGGGGGCTCGGAGCAGTACTTC

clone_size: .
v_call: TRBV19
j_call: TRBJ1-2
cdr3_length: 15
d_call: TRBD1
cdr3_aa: CASSVQTGGYYGYTF
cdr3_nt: TGTGCCAGTAGTGTCCAGACAGGGGGCTACTATGGCTACACCTTC

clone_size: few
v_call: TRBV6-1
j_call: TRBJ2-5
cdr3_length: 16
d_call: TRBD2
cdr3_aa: CASSEATSGRGETQYF
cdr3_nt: TGTGCCAGCAGTGAGGCGACTAGCGGGAGAGGAGAGACCCAGTACTTC

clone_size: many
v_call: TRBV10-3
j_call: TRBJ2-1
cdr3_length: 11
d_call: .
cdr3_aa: CAIISGHEQFF
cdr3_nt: TGTGCCATCATATCGGGACATGAGCAGTTCTTC

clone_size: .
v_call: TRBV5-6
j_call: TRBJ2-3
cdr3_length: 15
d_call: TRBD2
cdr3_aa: CASSLLLAAVDTQYF
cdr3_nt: TGTGCCAGCAGCTTGCTGCTAGCGGCAGTAGATACGCAGTATTTT

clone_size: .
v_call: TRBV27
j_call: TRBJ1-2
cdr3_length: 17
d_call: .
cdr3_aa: CASSPSGLQGLFWGYTF
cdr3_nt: TGTGCCAGCAGTCCATCTGGGCTCCAGGGCCTTTTTTGGGGCTACACCTTC

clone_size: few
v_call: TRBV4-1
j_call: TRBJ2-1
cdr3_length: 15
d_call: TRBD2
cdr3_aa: CASSPGGTSNNEQFF
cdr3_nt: TGCGCCAGCAGCCCGGGAGGGACATCCAACAATGAGCAGTTCTTC

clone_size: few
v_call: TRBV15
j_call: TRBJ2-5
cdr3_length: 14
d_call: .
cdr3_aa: CATSSPGGSRAQYF
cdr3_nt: TGTGCCACCAGCAGTCCTGGGGGGTCGCGGGCCCAGTACTTC

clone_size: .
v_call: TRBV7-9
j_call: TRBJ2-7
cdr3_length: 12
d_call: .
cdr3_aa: CASSYDWNEQYF
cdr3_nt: TGTGCCAGCAGCTACGACTGGAACGAGCAGTACTTC

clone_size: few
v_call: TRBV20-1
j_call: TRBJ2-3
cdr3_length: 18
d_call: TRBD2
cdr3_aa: CSARTGTSGIGGPDTQYF
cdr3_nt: TGCAGTGCGAGAACCGGGACTAGCGGGATCGGGGGGCCGGATACGCAGTATTTT

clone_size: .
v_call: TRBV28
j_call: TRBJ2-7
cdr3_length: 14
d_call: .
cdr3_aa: CASSTRDTFYEQYF
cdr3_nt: TGTGCCAGCAGCACCAGGGACACCTTCTACGAGCAGTACTTC

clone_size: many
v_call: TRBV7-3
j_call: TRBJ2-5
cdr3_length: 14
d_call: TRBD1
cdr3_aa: CASSLTGMLETQYF
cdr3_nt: TGTGCCAGCAGCTTGACAGGGATGTTGGAGACCCAGTACTTC

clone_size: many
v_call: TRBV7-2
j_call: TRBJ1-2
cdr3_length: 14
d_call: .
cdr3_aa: CASSFQGPLYGYTF
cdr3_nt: TGTGCCAGCAGCTTTCAGGGCCCCCTCTATGGCTACACCTTC

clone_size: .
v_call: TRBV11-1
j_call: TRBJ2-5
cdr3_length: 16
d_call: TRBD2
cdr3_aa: CASSQRPYSGKETQYF
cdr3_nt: TGCGCCAGCAGCCAACGCCCCTATAGCGGGAAGGAGACCCAGTACTTC

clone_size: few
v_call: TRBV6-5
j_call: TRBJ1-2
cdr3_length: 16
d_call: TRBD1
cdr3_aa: CASSYSGQGANYGYTF
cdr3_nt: TGTGCCAGCAGTTACTCGGGACAGGGGGCGAACTATGGCTACACCTTC

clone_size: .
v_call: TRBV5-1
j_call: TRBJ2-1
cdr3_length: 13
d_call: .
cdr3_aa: CASKLSVNNEQFF
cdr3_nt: TGCGCCAGCAAGCTATCTGTTAACAATGAGCAGTTCTTC

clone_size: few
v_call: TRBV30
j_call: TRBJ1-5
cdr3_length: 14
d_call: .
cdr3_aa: CASSTGQARQPQHF
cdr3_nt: TGTGCCAGTAGTACAGGTCAGGCGAGGCAGCCCCAGCATTTT

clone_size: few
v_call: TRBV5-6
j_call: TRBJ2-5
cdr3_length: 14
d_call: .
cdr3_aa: CASSFYGTLPTQYF
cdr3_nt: TGTGCCAGCAGCTTCTACGGGACCCTACCGACCCAGTACTTC

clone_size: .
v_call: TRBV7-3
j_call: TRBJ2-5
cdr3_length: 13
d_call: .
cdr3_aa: CASSFTRGETQYF
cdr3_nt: TGTGCCAGCAGCTTTACTAGGGGTGAGACCCAGTACTTC

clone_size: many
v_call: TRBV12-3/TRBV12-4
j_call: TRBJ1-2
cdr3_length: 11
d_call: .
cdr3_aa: CASSSPLTETF
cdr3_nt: TGTGCCAGCAGTTCCCCCTTGACAGAGACCTTC

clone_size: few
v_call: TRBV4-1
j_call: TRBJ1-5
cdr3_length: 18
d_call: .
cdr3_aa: CASSQEGTPGGSNQPQHF
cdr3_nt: TGCGCCAGCAGCCAAGAGGGGACGCCTGGAGGGAGCAATCAGCCCCAGCATTTT

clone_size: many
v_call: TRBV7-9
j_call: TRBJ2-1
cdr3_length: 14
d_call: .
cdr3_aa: CASSFGMEGDEQFF
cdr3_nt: TGTGCCAGCAGCTTTGGGATGGAGGGGGATGAGCAGTTCTTC

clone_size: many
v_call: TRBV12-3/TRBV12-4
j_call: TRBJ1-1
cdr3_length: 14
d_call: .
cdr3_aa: CASSLRRANTEAFF
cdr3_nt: TGTGCCAGCAGTTTGAGGAGGGCGAACACTGAAGCTTTCTTT

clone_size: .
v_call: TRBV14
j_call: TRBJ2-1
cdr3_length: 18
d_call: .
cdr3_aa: CASSQEMGGSAVGYEQFF
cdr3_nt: TGTGCCAGCAGCCAAGAAATGGGGGGCTCGGCTGTCGGGTATGAGCAGTTCTTC

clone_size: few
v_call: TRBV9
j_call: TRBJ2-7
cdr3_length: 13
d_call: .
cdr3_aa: CASSAMSSYEQYF
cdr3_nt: TGTGCCAGCAGCGCCATGAGCTCCTACGAGCAGTACTTC

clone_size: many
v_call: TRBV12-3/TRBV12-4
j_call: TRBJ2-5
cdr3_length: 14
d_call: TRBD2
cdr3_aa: CASSFLAGSETQYF
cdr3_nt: TGTGCCAGCAGTTTCCTAGCGGGGAGTGAGACCCAGTACTTC

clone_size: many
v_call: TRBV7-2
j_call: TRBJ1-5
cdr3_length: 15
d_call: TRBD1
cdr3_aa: CASSITGTANQPQHF
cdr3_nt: TGTGCCAGCAGCATAACTGGGACAGCTAATCAGCCCCAGCATTTT

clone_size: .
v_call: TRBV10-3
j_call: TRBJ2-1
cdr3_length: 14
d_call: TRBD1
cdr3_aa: CAISDWAGGVEQFF
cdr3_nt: TGTGCCATCAGTGACTGGGCAGGGGGAGTTGAGCAGTTCTTC

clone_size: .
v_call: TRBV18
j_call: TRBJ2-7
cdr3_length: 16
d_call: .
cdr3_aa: CASSPFDSFYSYEQYF
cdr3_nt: TGTGCCAGCTCACCCTTCGACAGTTTTTACTCCTACGAGCAGTACTTC

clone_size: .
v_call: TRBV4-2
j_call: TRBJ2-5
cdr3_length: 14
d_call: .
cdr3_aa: CASSQLGTQETQYF
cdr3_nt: TGTGCCAGCAGCCAACTCGGGACACAAGAGACCCAGTACTTC

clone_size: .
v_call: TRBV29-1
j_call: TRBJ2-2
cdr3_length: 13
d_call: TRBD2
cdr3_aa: CSVSGRKTGELFF
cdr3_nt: TGCAGCGTTAGCGGGAGGAAAACCGGGGAGCTGTTTTTT